This T cell receptor beta chain was recovered during a study of blood T cells in healthy people across ages. About the study: About one barcoded beta molecule per two T cells was the capture yield of template switching.

Study-wide results and limits: Versus aged donors, long-lived donors had higher diversity and more naive CD4+ cells.

Comment on this clonotype: As yet, its antigen is unknown.

V trimming: 7 bases; J trimming: 9 bases; junction bases outside the gene matches: 10. The CDR3 is 14 amino acids. Using a J-beta primer mix together with a sample-barcoded 5' primer, a second PCR was run for roughly 6 to 11 cycles. Through a template-switch adaptor with 12 random nucleotides, each cDNA molecule received a tag. Any given sample supplied a minimum of 3 million CDR3-containing paired-end reads. TCRdb re-analysed the 5' RACE reads in MiXCR, keeping a single row per CDR3 protein. Of 700,000 to 950,000 distinct CDR3 sequences in the sample, about three fifths were seen once. Specimen: blood. The chain is built from TRBV12-3 or TRBV12-4 and TRBJ2-4; TRBD2 aligns across 9 bases. The source is a man aged 30 to 45 in good health. CDR3 region: CASKNAGGAGIQYF. DNA for the CDR3: TGTGCCAGCAAAAATGCGGGAGGGGCGGGCATTCAGTACTTC.